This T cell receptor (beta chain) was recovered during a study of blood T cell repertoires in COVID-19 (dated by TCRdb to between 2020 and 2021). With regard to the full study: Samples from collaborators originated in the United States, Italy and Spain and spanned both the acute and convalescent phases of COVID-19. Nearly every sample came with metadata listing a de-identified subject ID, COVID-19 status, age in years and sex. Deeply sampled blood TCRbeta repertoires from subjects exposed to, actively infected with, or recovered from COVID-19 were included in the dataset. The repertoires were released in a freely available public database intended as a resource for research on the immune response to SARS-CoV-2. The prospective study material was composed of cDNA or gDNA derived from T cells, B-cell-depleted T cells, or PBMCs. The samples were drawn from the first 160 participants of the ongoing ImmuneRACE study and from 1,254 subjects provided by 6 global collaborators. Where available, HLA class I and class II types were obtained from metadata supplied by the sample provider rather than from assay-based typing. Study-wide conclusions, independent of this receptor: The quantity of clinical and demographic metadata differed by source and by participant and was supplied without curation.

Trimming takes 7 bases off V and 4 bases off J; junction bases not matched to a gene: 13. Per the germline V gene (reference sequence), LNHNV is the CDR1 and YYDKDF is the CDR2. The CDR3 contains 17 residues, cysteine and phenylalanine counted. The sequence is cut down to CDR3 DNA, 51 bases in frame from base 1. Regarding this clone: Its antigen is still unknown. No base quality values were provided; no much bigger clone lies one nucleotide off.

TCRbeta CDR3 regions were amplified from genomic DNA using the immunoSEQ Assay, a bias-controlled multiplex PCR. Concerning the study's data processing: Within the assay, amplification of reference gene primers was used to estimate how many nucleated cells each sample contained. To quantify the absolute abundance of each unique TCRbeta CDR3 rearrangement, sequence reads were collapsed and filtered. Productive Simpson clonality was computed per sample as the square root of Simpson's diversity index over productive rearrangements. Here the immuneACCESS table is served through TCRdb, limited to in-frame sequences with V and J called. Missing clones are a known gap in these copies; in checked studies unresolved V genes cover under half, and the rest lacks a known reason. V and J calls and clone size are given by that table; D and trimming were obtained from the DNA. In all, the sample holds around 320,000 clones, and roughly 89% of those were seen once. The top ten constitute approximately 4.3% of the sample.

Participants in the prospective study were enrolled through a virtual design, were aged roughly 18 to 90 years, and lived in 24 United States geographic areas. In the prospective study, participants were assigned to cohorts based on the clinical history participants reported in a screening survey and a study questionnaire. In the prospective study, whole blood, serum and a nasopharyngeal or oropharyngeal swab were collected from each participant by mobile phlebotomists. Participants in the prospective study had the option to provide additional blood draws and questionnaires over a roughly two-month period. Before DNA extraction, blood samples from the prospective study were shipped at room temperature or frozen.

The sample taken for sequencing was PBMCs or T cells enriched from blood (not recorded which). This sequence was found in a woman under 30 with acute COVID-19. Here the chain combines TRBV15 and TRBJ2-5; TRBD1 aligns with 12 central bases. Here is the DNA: TGTGCCACCACCGTGGGGACAGGGGGCCTCGAAGGAGAGACCCAGTACTTC. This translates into CATTVGTGGLEGETQYF. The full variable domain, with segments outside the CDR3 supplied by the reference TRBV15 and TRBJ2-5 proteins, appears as DAMVIQNPRYQVTQFGKPVTLSCSQTLNHNVMYWYQQKSSQAPKLLFHYYDKDFNNEADTPDNFQSRRPNTSFCFLDIRSPGLGDTAMYLCATTVGTGGLEGETQYFGPGTRLLVL.